The TCR beta chain under discussion was sequenced for a study of response to subunit inactivated influenza vaccine. TCRdb recomputed calls from the RT-PCR reads with MiXCR, one row per CDR3 protein. The sample lists 490,000 or so distinct CDR3 sequences, 6.5% to 8% seen once, with 10% to 15% in the top ten. The V gene's germline CDR1 is SEHNR and CDR2 FQNEAQ (reference sequence). Trimming cost V 0 bases and J 8 bases, with 13 bases left between them. The CDR3 sequence is 14 residues long. This clonotype has more than one count but fewer than ten. Its cognate antigen is unknown. Study results and limitations: The authors offered the suggestion that each seasonal influenza vaccination recruits few new T cells.

The clonotype comes from a man between 50 and 69 years old who received an inactivated influenza vaccine. Here the sequenced sample was PBMCs from blood, taken around 25 months after vaccination. V usage is TRBV7-9 and J usage is TRBJ1-2, with D possibly matching TRBD1 (5 bases). CDR3 in DNA: TGTGCCAGCAGCTTAGCGGGGGGAGTCCCGGGCTACACCTTC. Its translation is CASSLAGGVPGYTF.